A single sample is the source of the 15 T cell receptor beta chains below, sequenced in a study of early T cells in non-severe SARS-CoV-2 infection. Each CDR3 protein gets one entry after TCRdb re-called the 5' RACE reads with MiXCR. The sample has around 77,000 distinct CDR3 sequences, roughly 15% seen once. The specimen comprised whole blood, sampled at baseline. The source of these receptors is an adult who was a healthcare worker with PCR-confirmed SARS-CoV-2 infection or an uninfected control (not recorded which).

This clonotype was found many times. The chain uses TRBV29-1 and TRBJ2-3; D uncertain. V gave up 3 bases and J gave up 6 bases, with 10 bases separating them. This CDR3 comprises 12 residues. Germline V CDR1 and CDR2: SQVTM, ANQGSEA. CDR3 nucleotide sequence: TGCAGCGTTGAGGGCGCCGGGGATACGCAGTATTTT. It codes for CSVEGAGDTQYF.

This clonotype was seen only a few times. The rearrangement joins TRBV11-2 to TRBJ1-1, with a tentative D call TRBD1 (5 bases). The CDR3 sequence is 12 residues long. V was shortened by 1 base and J by 9 bases, with 9 bases between the two germline ends. Germline V gene sequence: CDR1 SGHAT, CDR2 FQNNGV. CDR3 residues: CASSLAGIQAFF. The CDR3, as DNA: TGTGCCAGCAGCTTAGCAGGGATCCAAGCTTTCTTT.

This clonotype was observed many times. The chain is built from TRBV4-1 and TRBJ1-2, with D possibly being TRBD1 (5 bases). The CDR3 is made up of 15 amino acids. The ends were cut back, 1 base at V and 4 bases at J, with 13 bases in the middle. Germline V CDR1 and CDR2: MGHRA, YSYEKL. The CDR3 here is CASSQATTVRYGYTF. CDR3 in DNA: TGCGCCAGCAGCCAAGCCACGACAGTCCGCTATGGCTACACCTTC.

Note on this clonotype: At one of its ends the junction is not consistent with the germline gene, which may arise from a read error. The chain links TRBV27 to TRBJ2-1; no clear D. There are 11 residues in the CDR3. Per germline, CDR1 MNHEY and CDR2 SMNVEV (reference sequence). The CDR3 loop reads CASTGHNKQFF. The CDR3 bases are TGTGCCAGCACCGGTCACAATAAGCAGTTCTTC.

The table lists this clonotype with a few counts. The rearrangement joins TRBV7-9 to TRBJ1-1; no clear D gene. V was cut by 3 bases and J by 7 bases, with 9 bases left in between. The CDR3 loop spans 12 amino acids. Looked up from germline, CDR1 is SEHNR and CDR2 is FQNEAQ (reference sequence). CDR3 in DNA: TGTGCCAGCAGCTTGGTAGGAGTTGAAGCTTTCTTT. This gives the protein CASSLVGVEAFF. Based on the CDR3 plus reference TRBV7-9 and TRBJ1-1, the full variable domain is DTGVSQNPRHKITKRGQNVTFRCDPISEHNRLYWYRQTLGQGPEFLTYFQNEAQLEKSRLLSDRFSAERPKGSFSTLEIQRTEQGDSAMYLCASSLVGVEAFFGQGTRLTVV.

The chain has TRBV7-2 and TRBJ2-1; TRBD1 might be the D (6 bases). Trimming removed 5 bases from V and 9 bases from J, with 11 bases in between. CDR3 length equals 12 residues. Germline values: CDR1 SGHTA, CDR2 FQGNSA. The CDR3 DNA reads as TGTGCCAGCAGCAAGGGGGTACTTGAGCAGTTCTTC. This gives the protein CASSKGVLEQFF.

This clonotype was counted many times. This chain joins TRBV3-1 and TRBJ2-7, with 8 bases identical to TRBD2. The CDR3 sequence is 15 residues long. The germline CDR1 and CDR2 sequences are LGHDT and YNNKEL (reference sequence). J lost 3 bases, V lost 2 bases, and 6 bases had no gene match. The CDR3 nucleotides read TGTGCCAGCAGCCAAAGGCCCGGGGGGGACTACGAGCAGTACTTC. Translated: CASSQRPGGDYEQYF.

This sequence joins TRBV21-1 and TRBJ1-6; the table's D gene call, TRBD1, was not cross checked with the DNA. TRBV21-1 is described as a pseudogene. The length of the CDR3 is 17 residues. CDR3 nucleotide sequence: TGTGCCAGCAGCAAAGTCAAGACAGCCGATTTAATCTCACCCCTCCACTTT. Its protein is CASSKVKTADLISPLHF.

The table lists this clonotype with a few counts. The rearrangement uses TRBV9 and TRBJ2-1; TRBD1 is a possible D gene (5 bases). Germline V gene data show CDR1 as SGDLS and CDR2 as YYNGEE. The CDR3 is 14 residues long. Trimming pared 2 bases from V and 0 bases from J, leaving 6 bases between. CDR3 DNA sequence: TGTGCCAGCAGCGTCCAGGGCTCCTACAATGAGCAGTTCTTC. Its translation is CASSVQGSYNEQFF.

This clonotype occurred many times. The V call is TRBV24-1, the J call TRBJ2-1; no clear D. Trimming took off 2 bases at V and 6 bases at J, with 13 bases between the two ends. The CDR3 is made up of 15 amino acids. Germline assignment: CDR1 KGHDR and CDR2 SFDVKD. CDR3 nucleotide sequence: TGTGCCACCAGTGATTCCCCCGGAAGGCCCAATGAGCAGTTCTTC. This codes for CATSDSPGRPNEQFF.

The rearrangement links TRBV11-2 to TRBJ2-2; no clear D gene. CDR3 length equals 14 residues. Germline V lookup: CDR1 SGHAT, CDR2 FQNNGV. Trimming shortened V by 5 bases and J by 2 bases, and 9 bases separated the two germline ends. CDR3 amino acids: CASSPDLNTGELFF. CDR3 DNA: TGTGCCAGCAGCCCGGACCTCAACACCGGGGAGCTGTTTTTT.

This clonotype has a count of ten or more. This rearrangement joins TRBV11-2 to TRBJ1-1; unclear D gene. The V gene's germline CDR1 is SGHAT and CDR2 FQNNGV. With 3 bases removed from V and 1 base from J, the gap between germline ends came to 3 bases. There are 12 residues in the CDR3. CDR3 nucleotide sequence: TGTGCCAGCAGCTTCGGGAACACTGAAGCTTTCTTT. It yields the protein CASSFGNTEAFF.

This clonotype was seen at least ten times. The J gene is TRBJ2-3, the V gene TRBV7-3; TRBD2 matches at 10 bases. The CDR3 is 16 residues long. Germline CDR1 is SGHTA and CDR2 is FQGTGA. J lost 6 bases, V lost 1 base, and 7 bases had no gene match. CDR3 nucleotide sequence: TGTGCCAGCAGCTTAAGCCCTAGCGGGAGCGGTGATACGCAGTATTTT. Its protein is CASSLSPSGSGDTQYF.

V and J are TRBV12-3 or TRBV12-4 and TRBJ1-1, with 7 bases lining up with TRBD1. V lost 2 bases and J lost 0; bases outside the gene matches: 6. The CDR3 extends over 16 amino acids. The CDR3 region has the DNA TGTGCCAGCAGTTTAAAGGGGGCGATGATGAACACTGAAGCTTTCTTT. The encoded protein is CASSLKGAMMNTEAFF.

A few counts support this clonotype. The chain recombines TRBV20-1 with TRBJ2-3; TRBD2 is a possible D gene (6 bases). CDR1 DFQATT and CDR2 SNEGSKA come from the germline V gene (reference sequence). The V and J ends lost 5 bases and 2 bases respectively, with 8 bases between them. This CDR3 contains 12 residues. The CDR3 bases are TGCAGTGCTGGGCGGGACACAGATACGCAGTATTTT. It yields the protein CSAGRDTDTQYF.